Listed below are T cell receptor beta chains from one sample, sequenced in a study of blood T cells in healthy people across ages. TCRdb called the 5' RACE reads again in MiXCR, with one record for every CDR3 protein. Altogether over 450,000 distinct CDR3 sequences are present, less than 25% being singletons, with the ten largest covering just under 9%. The same data also contributed to another study, on T cells of mothers and their children.

The specimen sequenced was blood. The receptors originated from a boy aged 5-17 years in good health. The CDR3 runs from the conserved cysteine through the conserved F or W. D genes are given only for firm matches. Some rows have no size entry. The others give once, few or many, or a class for an expanded clone.

size	V	D	J	CDR3	DNA
NA	TRBV29-1	NA	TRBJ2-7	CSVNQNRDGAYEQYF	TGCAGCGTTAATCAAAACCGGGACGGGGCCTACGAGCAGTACTTC
NA	TRBV29-1	TRBD2	TRBJ2-5	CSVSGSVGETQYF	TGCAGCGTTAGCGGGAGCGTTGGAGAGACCCAGTACTTC
NA	TRBV9	TRBD1	TRBJ2-3	CASTTQGVSTDTQYF	TGTGCCAGCACCACGCAGGGGGTGAGCACAGATACGCAGTATTTT
few	TRBV20-1	NA	TRBJ1-4	CSARDPEGPGKLFF	TGCAGTGCTAGAGATCCTGAGGGGCCGGGGAAACTGTTTTTT
NA	TRBV7-2	NA	TRBJ1-5	CASSPRAGQPQHF	TGTGCCAGCAGCCCCCGGGCGGGTCAGCCCCAGCATTTT
NA	TRBV7-2	TRBD2	TRBJ2-1	CASGRGVTNEQFF	TGTGCCAGCGGGCGGGGGGTCACCAATGAGCAGTTCTTC
few	TRBV6-2/TRBV6-3	NA	TRBJ2-3	CASGYTGTDTQYF	TGTGCCAGCGGTTATACAGGCACAGATACGCAGTATTTT
few	TRBV7-2	TRBD1	TRBJ2-1	CASSLGGTANNEQFF	TGTGCCAGCAGCTTAGGGGGGACAGCTAACAATGAGCAGTTCTTC
few	TRBV2	TRBD1	TRBJ2-5	CASSDDRVETQYF	TGTGCCAGCAGTGACGACAGGGTAGAGACCCAGTACTTC
few	TRBV21-1	NA	TRBJ2-7	CASSPRLQAGTYRTYEQYF	TGTGCCAGCAGCCCCCGCCTCCAGGCAGGAACGTACCGTACCTACGAGCAGTACTTC
few	TRBV21-1	NA	TRBJ2-1	CASSKDRDRAHNEQFF	TGTGCCAGCAGCAAAGACAGGGACAGGGCCCACAATGAGCAGTTCTTC
NA	TRBV3-1	TRBD1	TRBJ2-7	CASSPRTGVDEQYF	TGTGCCAGCAGCCCTAGGACAGGAGTCGACGAGCAGTACTTC
NA	TRBV20-1	TRBD2	TRBJ2-1	CSMKRGSYNEQFF	TGCAGTATGAAGCGGGGCTCATACAATGAGCAGTTCTTC
many	TRBV12-3/TRBV12-4	NA	TRBJ1-2	CASSLGGNYGYTF	TGTGCCAGCAGCTTGGGGGGGAACTATGGCTACACCTTC
few	TRBV7-2	TRBD2	TRBJ2-7	CASSLGGIYEQYF	TGTGCCAGCAGCCTGGGGGGGATTTACGAGCAGTACTTC
NA	TRBV29-1	TRBD1	TRBJ2-7	CSVEVPGQGYEQYF	TGCAGCGTTGAGGTGCCGGGACAGGGATACGAGCAGTACTTC
NA	TRBV6-1	TRBD2	TRBJ2-4	CAAEGLAGTVDIQYF	TGTGCCGCTGAGGGACTAGCGGGAACGGTGGACATTCAGTACTTC
many	TRBV20-1	NA	TRBJ2-7	CSARDQDSPTYEQYF	TGCAGTGCTAGAGATCAGGACTCCCCGACCTACGAGCAGTACTTC
few	TRBV15	NA	TRBJ2-2	CATRPSGNTGELFF	TGTGCCACCAGACCTAGTGGGAACACCGGGGAGCTGTTTTTT
many	TRBV7-2	NA	TRBJ2-7	CASSLVSYEQYF	TGTGCCAGCAGCTTAGTATCCTACGAGCAGTACTTC
NA	TRBV28	NA	TRBJ2-4	CASSRPLLLSKNIQYF	TGTGCCAGCAGTAGACCCCTCCTCCTCTCCAAAAACATTCAGTACTTC
NA	TRBV27	TRBD2	TRBJ2-7	CASSSSPASGREQYF	TGTGCCAGCAGTTCCTCTCCCGCTAGCGGGAGAGAGCAGTACTTC
few	TRBV7-6	NA	TRBJ2-1	CASSLALRAPSGYNEQFF	TGTGCCAGCAGCTTAGCGCTTCGAGCACCGAGCGGGTACAATGAGCAGTTCTTC
few	TRBV27	NA	TRBJ1-2	CASSLLGGSLGYTF	TGTGCCAGCAGTTTATTGGGGGGCAGTCTTGGCTACACCTTC
NA	TRBV28	TRBD1	TRBJ2-7	CASSFTLQGLSYEQYF	TGTGCCAGCAGTTTTACCCTACAGGGGCTCTCCTACGAGCAGTACTTC
few	TRBV20-1	NA	TRBJ1-2	CSARDQTDYTF	TGCAGTGCTAGAGATCAAACTGACTACACCTTC
few	TRBV27	NA	TRBJ2-3	CASSPEWADTQYF	TGTGCCAGCAGTCCCGAGTGGGCAGATACGCAGTATTTT
NA	TRBV24-1	TRBD1	TRBJ1-5	CATSPGQGGQPQHF	TGTGCCACCAGTCCGGGACAGGGAGGCCAGCCCCAGCATTTT
few	TRBV12-3/TRBV12-4	NA	TRBJ1-5	CASSFDNQPQHF	TGTGCCAGCAGTTTCGACAATCAGCCCCAGCATTTT
few	TRBV11-2	NA	TRBJ2-1	CASSLDLGTPSFHEQFF	TGTGCCAGCAGCTTAGATCTCGGCACACCCTCCTTCCATGAGCAGTTCTTC
few	TRBV12-3/TRBV12-4	NA	TRBJ1-3	CASSLGGDSGNTIYF	TGCGCCAGCAGTTTAGGGGGAGACTCTGGAAACACCATATATTTT
once	TRBV24-1	TRBD2	TRBJ2-1	CATSDSGLARNEQFF	TGTGCCACCAGTGATTCGGGACTAGCGCGGAATGAGCAGTTCTTC
few	TRBV2	NA	TRBJ2-7	CASSEGRLDSYEQYF	TGTGCCAGCAGCGAGGGGAGGTTGGACTCCTACGAGCAGTACTTC
NA	TRBV20-1	NA	TRBJ2-7	CSALPKSGQRSYEQYF	TGCAGTGCCCTTCCAAAAAGCGGGCAAAGGTCCTACGAGCAGTACTTC
medium-sized	TRBV6-2/TRBV6-3	TRBD1	TRBJ2-7	CASSYGTGGYEQYF	TGTGCCAGCAGTTACGGGACAGGGGGCTACGAGCAGTACTTC
NA	TRBV7-3	NA	TRBJ2-3	CASSLIPISTDTQYF	TGTGCCAGCAGCTTAATACCCATTAGCACAGATACGCAGTATTTT
NA	TRBV9	NA	TRBJ2-2	CASSEQVLTGELFF	TGTGCCAGCAGCGAACAGGTCCTCACCGGGGAGCTGTTTTTT
NA	TRBV28	TRBD2	TRBJ2-5	CASSSGGIHETQYF	TGTGCCAGCAGCTCGGGAGGGATCCACGAGACCCAGTACTTC
many	TRBV20-1	TRBD1	TRBJ2-7	CSASHRGDRVDEQYF	TGCAGTGCTAGTCACAGAGGGGACAGGGTCGACGAGCAGTACTTC
NA	TRBV3-1	NA	TRBJ1-5	CASSQDQPQHF	TGTGCCAGCAGCCAAGATCAGCCCCAGCATTTT
NA	TRBV28	TRBD2	TRBJ2-5	CASSSQLAGGHEETQYF	TGTGCCAGCAGTTCTCAACTAGCGGGGGGACATGAAGAGACCCAGTACTTC
few	TRBV7-2	NA	TRBJ2-2	CASSPILGTGELFF	TGTGCCAGCAGCCCCATCCTGGGGACCGGGGAGCTGTTTTTT
NA	TRBV7-8	TRBD2	TRBJ2-1	CASSPNLAGVDNEQFF	TGTGCCAGCAGCCCGAACCTAGCGGGGGTAGACAATGAGCAGTTCTTC
few	TRBV6-6	TRBD1	TRBJ2-7	CASGSIGRGSIEQYF	TGTGCCAGCGGTTCGATCGGCAGGGGGTCTATCGAGCAGTACTTC
NA	TRBV20-1	NA	TRBJ2-1	CSARVSGSGTYNEQFF	TGCAGTGCTAGAGTTTCTGGCTCGGGTACCTACAATGAGCAGTTCTTC
NA	TRBV7-7	NA	TRBJ2-5	CASSLSEQETQYF	TGTGCTAGCAGCTTATCAGAACAAGAGACCCAGTACTTC